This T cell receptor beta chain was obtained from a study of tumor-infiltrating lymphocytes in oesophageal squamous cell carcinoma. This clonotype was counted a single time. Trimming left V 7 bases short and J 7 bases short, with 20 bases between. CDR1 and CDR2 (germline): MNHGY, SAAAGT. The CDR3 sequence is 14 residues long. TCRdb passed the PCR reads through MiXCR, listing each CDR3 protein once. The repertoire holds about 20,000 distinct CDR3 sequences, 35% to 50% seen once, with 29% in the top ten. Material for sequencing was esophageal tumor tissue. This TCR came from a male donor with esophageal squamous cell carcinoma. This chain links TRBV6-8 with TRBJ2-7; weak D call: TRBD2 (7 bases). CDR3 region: CASMRGGVGYEQYF. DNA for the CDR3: TGTGCCAGCATGAGGGGGGGTGTCGGTTATGAGCAGTACTTC.